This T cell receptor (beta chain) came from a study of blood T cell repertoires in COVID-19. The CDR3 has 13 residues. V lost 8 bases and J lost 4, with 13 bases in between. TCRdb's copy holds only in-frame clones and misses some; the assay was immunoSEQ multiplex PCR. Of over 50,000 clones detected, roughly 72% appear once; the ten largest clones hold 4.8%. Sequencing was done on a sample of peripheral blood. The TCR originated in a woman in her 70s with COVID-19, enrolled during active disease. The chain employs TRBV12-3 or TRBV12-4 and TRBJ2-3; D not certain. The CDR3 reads CASSQFISDTQYF. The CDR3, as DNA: TGTGCCAGCTCTCAGTTTATATCAGATACGCAGTATTTT.